The 16 T cell receptor beta chains reported below all come from one sample, sequenced in a study of OX40 agonist ivuxolimab in advanced cancers. This table comes from immunoSEQ multiplex PCR, and its TCRdb copy is limited to in-frame clones, with some not included. The profile shows about 50,000 clones, 88% of them singletons. The material was CD4+ or CD8+ T cells sorted from blood, obtained in a trial of the OX40 agonist ivuxolimab. The receptor source for this set is an adult with an advanced solid tumor such as melanoma, head and neck, liver or kidney cancer.

The rearrangement uses TRBV4-1 and TRBJ1-1; D not resolved. The CDR3 covers 13 residues. Trimming took 5 bases from V and 0 from J, leaving 7 bases between them. Germline V CDR1 and CDR2: MGHRA, YSYEKL. The CDR3 reads CASSKQMNTEAFF. The CDR3 DNA sequence: TGCGCCAGCAGCAAACAGATGAACACTGAAGCTTTCTTT.

The CDR3 DNA sequence: TGTGCCAGCAGCTTCCGTCGAGGACAGGGAAGAGATACGCAGTATTTT. Translation: CASSFRRGQGRDTQYF. The rearrangement uses TRBV7-2 and TRBJ2-3, with 8 bases lining up with TRBD1. The length of the CDR3 is 16 residues. Per germline, CDR1 SGHTA and CDR2 FQGNSA. Germline trimming cut 3 bases from V and 5 bases from J; bases unmatched to any gene: 10.

The V gene is TRBV28, the J gene TRBJ1-1; the D gene is possibly TRBD1 (5 bases). CDR1 and CDR2 (germline): MDHEN, SYDVKM. Trimming took off 6 bases at V and 5 bases at J, with 19 bases between the two ends. CDR3 size: 15 residues. CDR3 amino acids: CASRDGTLGSTEAFF. In DNA form, the CDR3 reads TGTGCCAGCAGAGACGGGACCTTGGGTTCTACTGAAGCTTTCTTT.

The chain couples TRBV18 to TRBJ2-2; 14 bases fit TRBD2. CDR3 length equals 17 residues. CDR1 and CDR2 (germline): KGHSH, LQKENI. J lost 6 bases, V lost 4 bases, and 7 bases had no gene match. This chain's CDR3 is CASSRGGLAGGAGELFF. CDR3 DNA sequence: TGTGCCAGCTCACGGGGAGGACTAGCGGGAGGCGCCGGGGAGCTGTTTTTT. The entire variable domain, with the rest obtained from reference TRBV18 and TRBJ2-2, is as follows: NAGVMQNPRHLVRRRGQEARLRCSPMKGHSHVYWYRQLPEEGLKFMVYLQKENIIDESGMPKERFSAEFPKEGPSILRIQQVVRGDSAAYFCASSRGGLAGGAGELFFGEGSRLTVL.

This chain uses TRBV2 with TRBJ2-7; 8 bases agree with TRBD2. CDR1 is SNHLY, CDR2 FYNNEI, per germline. Trimming took 7 bases from V and 4 from J; bases not matched to a gene: 6. There are 13 residues in the CDR3. CDR3 sequence: CASTEREQYEQYF. The CDR3 DNA sequence: TGTGCCAGCACGGAGCGGGAGCAGTACGAGCAGTACTTC. The whole variable domain, filled in from reference TRBV2 and TRBJ2-7, reads EPEVTQTPSHQVTQMGQEVILRCVPISNHLYFYWYRQILGQKVEFLVSFYNNEISEKSEIFDDQFSVERPDGSNFTLKIRSTKLEDSAMYFCASTEREQYEQYFGPGTRLTVT.

The rearrangement joins TRBV4-2 to TRBJ2-7; unclear D gene. CDR1 is LGHNA and CDR2 is YNFKEQ in the germline V gene. V lost 3 bases to trimming and J lost 4 bases, with 10 bases between them. This CDR3 region has 13 residues. CDR3 loop: CASSQNSRYEQYF. DNA for the CDR3: TGTGCCAGCAGCCAGAACTCGCGGTACGAGCAGTACTTC.

This clone has a single count. The chain combines TRBV5-1 with TRBJ2-5; 12 bases align to TRBD1. Germline V gives CDR1 SGHRS, CDR2 YFSETQ. This CDR3 has 16 amino acids. The V gene end was trimmed by 4 bases and the J gene end by 3 bases; junction bases not matched to a gene: 7. The CDR3 sequence: CASSAQGTGGEETQYF. DNA of the CDR3: TGCGCCAGCAGCGCACAGGGGACAGGGGGCGAAGAGACCCAGTACTTC.

The J gene is TRBJ2-2, the V gene TRBV27, with 10 nucleotides matching TRBD2. Per the germline V gene, CDR1 is MNHEY and CDR2 is SMNVEV (reference sequence). V lost 6 bases and J lost 3; bases outside the gene matches: 13. The CDR3 consists of 18 residues. CDR3 amino acids: CASRRLAGLPRDTGELFF. CDR3 nucleotide sequence: TGTGCCAGCAGACGACTAGCGGGTCTACCGCGGGACACCGGGGAGCTGTTTTTT.

This sequence joins TRBV18 and TRBJ2-3; D is perhaps TRBD2 (5 bases). Trimming took off 2 bases at V and 5 bases at J, with 8 bases between the two ends. From germline, CDR1 is KGHSH and CDR2 LQKENI. This CDR3 is 13 amino acids long. The CDR3 spells CASSPAGRDTQYF. CDR3 DNA sequence: TGTGCCAGCTCACCAGCGGGCCGAGATACGCAGTATTTT.

The rearrangement uses TRBV6-5 and TRBJ1-2, with D possibly matching TRBD1 (5 bases). The CDR3 spans 15 residues. CDR1 and CDR2 (germline): MNHEY, SVGAGI. V lost 5 bases and J 2 bases, leaving 15 bases between the germline ends. CDR3 loop: CASSRDRGANYGYTF. The DNA for the CDR3 is TGTGCCAGCAGTCGTGACAGAGGCGCCAACTATGGCTACACCTTC.

The chain joins TRBV11-2 to TRBJ1-1; 7 bases align to TRBD1. Germline-derived CDR1 and CDR2 are SGHAT and FQNNGV. J lost 4 bases, V lost 5 bases, and 7 bases had no gene match. The CDR3 covers 14 residues. CDR3 sequence: CASSPGGSGTEAFF. DNA for the CDR3: TGTGCCAGCAGCCCAGGGGGTTCGGGCACTGAAGCTTTCTTT.

J is TRBJ1-1 and V is TRBV5-6; tentative D call: TRBD1 (6 bases). The CDR3 extends over 15 amino acids. Trimming removed 0 bases at V and 5 bases at J, with 14 bases between. Looked up from germline, CDR1 is SGHDT and CDR2 is YYEEEE. The CDR3 nucleotides read TGTGCCAGCAGCTTGGGAGGGGGTGCATGGACTGAAGCTTTCTTT. This translates into CASSLGGGAWTEAFF.

This clone was detected only once. This chain links TRBV5-1 with TRBJ1-4, with 7 bases matching TRBD1. Germline V gives CDR1 SGHRS, CDR2 YFSETQ. The V segment lost 4 bases and the J segment 0 bases; nucleotides outside the gene matches: 6. CDR3 length: 16 residues. For the CDR3, the DNA is TGCGCCAGCAGCGCTGGACAGGTTGCAACTAATGAAAAACTGTTTTTT. As protein: CASSAGQVATNEKLFF.

On this clone itself: In the same sample, other DNA sequences code for this CDR3. The rearrangement uses TRBV20-1 and TRBJ1-1, with no clear D. This CDR3 contains 11 residues. Germline V gene data show CDR1 as DFQATT and CDR2 as SNEGSKA (reference sequence). Between the trimmed V and J ends, which lost 3 bases and 3 bases, there was a span of 5 bases. CDR3 sequence: CSASSYTEAFF. CDR3 sequence (DNA): TGCAGTGCTAGTTCCTACACTGAAGCTTTCTTT.

By proportion, this clone is medium-sized. The chain employs TRBV5-1 and TRBJ1-2; 7 bases agree with TRBD1. Germline lookup yields CDR1 SGHRS and CDR2 YFSETQ. There are 14 residues in the CDR3. V lost 4 bases, J lost 0 bases, and 3 bases stayed unmatched. The CDR3 sequence: CASSTQGANYGYTF. The CDR3 nucleotides read TGCGCCAGCAGCACCCAGGGGGCTAACTATGGCTACACCTTC.

V is TRBV11-2 and J is TRBJ2-7, with D unresolved. CDR1 and CDR2 (germline): SGHAT, FQNNGV. This CDR3 is 12 amino acids long. Trimming removed 1 base from V and 7 bases from J, with 8 bases in between. CDR3: CASSLVRGEQYF. As DNA, the CDR3 is TGTGCCAGCAGCTTAGTTCGTGGGGAGCAGTACTTC.